The 16 T cell receptor beta chains below all came from one sample that was sequenced in a study of shared clonotypes between healthy human individuals. Assay: immunoSEQ multiplex PCR; the TCRdb copy retains only in-frame clones and omits some. The sample comprises about 2.2 million clones, about 92% of which are singletons, and approximately 1.7% rests with the top ten. CD45RO-negative cells were positively selected for CCR7, leaving out terminally differentiated effector memory CD45RA+ cells. The specimen was naive CD8+ T cells from PBMCs. All receptors come from a man aged 18 to 30 in good health. Some clones in this sample may be carry-over from other donors' samples.

The gene calls are TRBV15 and TRBJ2-5; 10 bases fit TRBD2. V shed 5 bases, J shed 5 bases, and the junction held 5 bases outside the gene matches. Germline V lookup: CDR1 LNHNV, CDR2 YYDKDF (reference sequence). This CDR3 has 14 amino acids. For the CDR3, the DNA is TGTGCCACCAGCGAAATAGCGGGAGGTGAGACCCAGTACTTC. This translates into CATSEIAGGETQYF.

This chain joins TRBV7-2 and TRBJ2-7, with D perhaps matching TRBD1 (6 bases). Germline loops: CDR1 SGHTA, CDR2 FQGNSA. The CDR3 runs 14 residues. Trimming took off 5 bases at V and 3 bases at J, with 14 bases between the two ends. The CDR3 sequence is CASSPGQLVYEQYF. The CDR3 bases are TGTGCCAGCAGCCCTGGACAGCTAGTCTACGAGCAGTACTTC.

The J gene is TRBJ1-4, the V gene TRBV14; D is perhaps TRBD1 (6 bases). Germline CDR1 reads SGHDN; CDR2 reads FVKESK. With 2 bases removed from V and 7 bases from J, the gap between germline ends came to 11 bases. This CDR3 has 14 residues. The CDR3: CASSQYGQFEKLFF. The CDR3 DNA is TGTGCCAGCAGCCAATATGGACAGTTTGAAAAACTGTTTTTT.

This chain links TRBV6-5 with TRBJ2-7; no clear D. The V gene lost 0 bases and the J gene lost 5 bases, with 11 bases spanning the gap. Germline V CDR1 and CDR2: MNHEY, SVGAGI. The CDR3 is 14 residues long. The CDR3 region has the DNA TGTGCCAGCAGTTACTCAAGGGTCCAGAACGAGCAGTACTTC. Protein product: CASSYSRVQNEQYF.

The J gene is TRBJ2-5, the V gene TRBV29-1; a possible D gene is TRBD1 (5 bases). The CDR3 contains 16 residues. V was pared by 1 base and J by 5 bases, with 20 bases between. Germline CDR1 and CDR2: SQVTM and ANQGSEA. CDR3 in DNA: TGCAGCGTTGAAGCCGGCCAGGGCCGAGTCGGGGAGACCCAGTACTTC. Protein sequence: CSVEAGQGRVGETQYF.

The chain carries TRBV27 and TRBJ2-7, with 9 bases fitting TRBD2. The CDR3 is 15 residues long. J was trimmed by 3 bases and V by 2 bases; bases with no gene match: 5. Per germline, CDR1 MNHEY and CDR2 SMNVEV (reference sequence). CDR3 nucleotide sequence: TGTGCCAGCAGTTTACTAGCGGGATATATCTACGAGCAGTACTTC. Amino acids: CASSLLAGYIYEQYF.

This sequence joins TRBV9 and TRBJ1-2, with D maybe TRBD1 (5 bases). The CDR3 is 14 residues long. V lost 4 bases to trimming and J lost 4 bases, with 14 bases between them. Germline CDR1 is SGDLS and CDR2 is YYNGEE. This CDR3 reads CASSSDFGGYGYTF. CDR3 nucleotides: TGTGCCAGCAGCTCGGACTTCGGGGGCTATGGCTACACCTTC. The whole variable domain, remainder taken from reference TRBV9 and TRBJ1-2, is DSGVTQTPKHLITATGQRVTLRCSPRSGDLSVYWYQQSLDQGLQFLIQYYNGEERAKGNILERFSAQQFPDLHSELNLSSLELGDSALYFCASSSDFGGYGYTFGSGTRLTVV.

This sequence joins TRBV27 and TRBJ2-1, with D unclear. The CDR3 contains 14 residues. Germline lookup yields CDR1 MNHEY and CDR2 SMNVEV (reference sequence). Trimming took 5 bases from V and 4 from J, leaving 12 bases between them. The CDR3, as DNA: TGTGCCAGCAGTCCTTCGACATATTACAATGAGCAGTTCTTC. Protein product: CASSPSTYYNEQFF.

This clone was seen a single time. This chain connects TRBV27 to TRBJ1-1; 10 nucleotides agree with TRBD1. Per the germline V gene, CDR1 is MNHEY and CDR2 is SMNVEV (reference sequence). The V gene end was trimmed by 6 bases and the J gene end by 7 bases; junction bases not matched to a gene: 8. The CDR3 sequence is 14 residues long. For the CDR3, the DNA is TGTGCCAGCAGCCGGGACAGGGGTGAGAATGAAGCTTTCTTT. This encodes CASSRDRGENEAFF.

The chain employs TRBV30 and TRBJ1-6; D remains unclear. The V end lost 0 bases, the J end lost 0 bases, and 6 bases lay between the germline ends. CDR3 length equals 15 residues. Germline CDR1 reads GTSNPN; CDR2 reads SVGIG (reference sequence). Here the CDR3 reads CAWSVGISYNSPLHF. In DNA form, the CDR3 reads TGTGCCTGGAGTGTGGGAATCTCCTATAATTCACCCCTCCACTTT.

The gene calls are TRBV4-1 and TRBJ2-2; TRBD2 matches at 13 bases. V gave up 5 bases and J gave up 8 bases; unmatched junction bases: 11. The germline V gene encodes CDR1 MGHRA and CDR2 YSYEKL. The CDR3 spans 17 residues. The CDR3 protein is CASSFGLAGVHEGELFF. The CDR3, as DNA: TGCGCCAGCAGCTTCGGACTAGCGGGAGTCCATGAGGGGGAGCTGTTTTTT.

In this sample, this clone turned up a few times. The chain has TRBV10-2 and TRBJ1-1, with D hard to call. Per the germline V gene, CDR1 is WSHSY and CDR2 is SAAADI. Trimming cost V 3 bases and J 4 bases, with 12 bases left between them. This CDR3 contains 14 residues. The CDR3, as DNA: TGCGCCAGCAGTGATGGGGAGGGTAGCACTGAAGCTTTCTTT. Translation: CASSDGEGSTEAFF.

The genes are TRBV28 and TRBJ2-5; 11 positions match TRBD1. The CDR3 spans 14 residues. The V gene's germline CDR1 is MDHEN and CDR2 SYDVKM. J was trimmed by 11 bases and V by 6 bases; bases with no gene match: 11. The CDR3 spells CASRRTGGESQQYF. As DNA, the CDR3 is TGTGCCAGCAGGCGGACAGGGGGCGAGTCCCAGCAGTACTTC.

Concerning this clone itself: This same CDR3 is encoded by further DNA sequences in the sample. The rearrangement joins TRBV9 to TRBJ2-3, with 7 positions matching TRBD2. There are 15 residues in the CDR3. CDR1 and CDR2 (germline): SGDLS, YYNGEE. Germline trimming cut 2 bases from V and 1 base from J; bases unmatched to any gene: 4. The CDR3 region has the DNA TGTGCCAGCAGCGTGGGGGGAGGGGGCACAGATACGCAGTATTTT. It codes for CASSVGGGGTDTQYF.

This clone is a singleton in its sample. The V gene is TRBV5-1, the J gene TRBJ2-5; D gene unclear. The length of the CDR3 is 14 residues. Germline CDR1 SGHRS, CDR2 YFSETQ. Trimming took off 5 bases at V and 4 bases at J, with 15 bases between the two ends. CDR3 sequence reads: CASSGSTLGETQYF. CDR3 DNA: TGCGCCAGCAGTGGCTCTACCCTAGGAGAGACCCAGTACTTC.

The rearrangement joins TRBV7-9 to TRBJ1-2, with TRBD1 matching 7 bases. This CDR3 region has 17 residues. In germline, CDR1 is SEHNR, CDR2 FQNEAQ (reference sequence). With V trimmed by 1 base and J by 3 bases, 11 bases remained unmatched. CDR3 amino acids: CASSLEGAGSRYYGYTF. DNA of the CDR3: TGTGCCAGCAGCTTAGAGGGGGCCGGGTCCAGATACTATGGCTACACCTTC. Using reference TRBV7-9 and TRBJ1-2 for the parts outside the CDR3, the full variable domain is DTGVSQNPRHKITKRGQNVTFRCDPISEHNRLYWYRQTLGQGPEFLTYFQNEAQLEKSRLLSDRFSAERPKGSFSTLEIQRTEQGDSAMYLCASSLEGAGSRYYGYTFGSGTRLTVV.